What follows describes a single T cell receptor (beta chain). Its specificity is unknown. This CDR3 is 12 amino acids long. The germline V gene has CDR1 SEHNR and CDR2 FQNEAQ (reference sequence). With 5 bases removed from V and 8 bases from J, the gap between germline ends came to 12 bases. The sample comes from a study of breast tumors, draining lymph nodes, adjacent tissues. Broader study findings: Luminal-like breast cancer showed significantly greater tumor-nontumor repertoire similarity than basal-like breast cancer did.

The lymph nodes were axillary draining lymph nodes from breast cancer patients. One entry per CDR3 protein results from TCRdb running MiXCR on the multiplex PCR reads. The sample includes roughly 260,000 distinct CDR3 sequences, more than 30% of them seen just once. This clonotype originated in a female donor with breast cancer. Some clones in this sample may be carry-over from other donors' samples. This chain joins TRBV7-9 and TRBJ1-2; D might be TRBD1 (5 bases). Specimen: axillary lymph node tissue. For the CDR3, the DNA is TGTGCCAGCAGCCGGGGCGGGGTCGGCTACACCTTC. Residues: CASSRGGVGYTF.